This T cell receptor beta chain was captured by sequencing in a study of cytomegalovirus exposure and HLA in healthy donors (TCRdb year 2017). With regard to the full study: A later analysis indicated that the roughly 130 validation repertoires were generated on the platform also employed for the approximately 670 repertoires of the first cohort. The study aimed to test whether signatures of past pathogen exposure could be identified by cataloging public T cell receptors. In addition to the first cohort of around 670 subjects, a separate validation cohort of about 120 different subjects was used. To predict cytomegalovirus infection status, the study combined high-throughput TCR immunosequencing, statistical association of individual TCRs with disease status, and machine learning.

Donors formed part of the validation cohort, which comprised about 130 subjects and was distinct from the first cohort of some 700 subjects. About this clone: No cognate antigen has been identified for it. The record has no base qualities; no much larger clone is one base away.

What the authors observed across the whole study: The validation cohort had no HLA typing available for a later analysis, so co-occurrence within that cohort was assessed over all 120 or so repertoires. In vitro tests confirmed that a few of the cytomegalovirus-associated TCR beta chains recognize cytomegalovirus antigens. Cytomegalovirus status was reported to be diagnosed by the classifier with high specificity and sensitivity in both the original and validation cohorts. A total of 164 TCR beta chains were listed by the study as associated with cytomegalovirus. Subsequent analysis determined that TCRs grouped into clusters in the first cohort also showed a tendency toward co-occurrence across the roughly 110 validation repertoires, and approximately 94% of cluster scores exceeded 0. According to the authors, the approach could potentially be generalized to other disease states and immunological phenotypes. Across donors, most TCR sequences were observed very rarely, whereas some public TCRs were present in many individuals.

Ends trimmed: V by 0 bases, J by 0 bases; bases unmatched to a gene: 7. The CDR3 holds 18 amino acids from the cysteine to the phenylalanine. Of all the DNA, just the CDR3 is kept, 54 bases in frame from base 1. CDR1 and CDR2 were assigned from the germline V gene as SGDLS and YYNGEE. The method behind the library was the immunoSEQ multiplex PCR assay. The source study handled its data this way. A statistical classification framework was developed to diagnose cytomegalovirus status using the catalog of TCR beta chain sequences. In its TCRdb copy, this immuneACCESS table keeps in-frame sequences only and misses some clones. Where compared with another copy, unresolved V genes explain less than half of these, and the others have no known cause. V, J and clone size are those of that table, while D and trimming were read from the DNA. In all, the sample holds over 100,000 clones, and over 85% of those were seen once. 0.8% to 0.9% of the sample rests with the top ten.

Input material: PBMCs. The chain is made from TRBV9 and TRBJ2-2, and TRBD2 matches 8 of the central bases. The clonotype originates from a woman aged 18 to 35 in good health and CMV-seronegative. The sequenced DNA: TGTGCCAGCAGCGTAGGGACAGTACTAGCGGCGAACACCGGGGAGCTGTTTTTT. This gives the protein CASSVGTVLAANTGELFF.